The 16 T cell receptor beta chains below all came from one sample that was sequenced in a study of cytomegalovirus exposure and HLA in healthy donors. Primers for the PCR totalled 60 Vbeta and 13 Jbeta. Sequencing was performed with immunoSEQ multiplex PCR; in TCRdb, only in-frame clones are kept and a portion is missing. This sample has some 130,000 clones, with approximately 80% found just once. Sequenced input: PBMCs. Receptors were obtained from a man younger than 35 in good health and CMV-seronegative.

This clone was observed a single time. One end of the junction is discordant with germline, which a read error may explain. The chain links TRBV7-7 to TRBJ1-1; possibly TRBD1 for D (6 bases). Germline assignment: CDR1 SSHAT and CDR2 FNYEAQ (reference sequence). The CDR3 runs 14 residues. The CDR3 bases are TGTGCTAGCAGCAAAAACCAGGGGTCCACTGAAGCTTTCTTT. Its protein product is CASSKNQGSTEAFF.

The chain uses TRBV4-1 and TRBJ1-3; 7 bases are shared with TRBD1. Germline V gene data show CDR1 as MGHRA and CDR2 as YSYEKL. The CDR3 is 15 amino acids. With 2 bases clipped from V and 6 bases from J, the junction kept 7 bases outside the gene matches. CDR3 bases: TGCGCCAGCAGCCAAACAGGGGCGAAAACAAACACCATATATTTT. Translating it yields CASSQTGAKTNTIYF.

The J gene is TRBJ1-1, the V gene TRBV6-1; 10 bases line up with TRBD1. CDR1 MNHNS and CDR2 SASEGT come from the germline V gene. Losses at the gene ends were 6 bases for V and 4 bases for J; bases not matched to a gene: 8. This CDR3 contains 15 residues. Written as DNA, the CDR3 is TGTGCCAGCAGCATCGGGGACAGGGGAAGCACTGAAGCTTTCTTT. It yields the protein CASSIGDRGSTEAFF.

This chain uses TRBV7-2 with TRBJ2-3; 8 bases match TRBD2. V trimming: 5 bases; J trimming: 4 bases; junction bases outside the gene matches: 11. There are 16 residues in the CDR3. Germline assignment: CDR1 SGHTA and CDR2 FQGNSA. CDR3 protein: CASSPIAGGRSDTQYF. CDR3 DNA sequence: TGTGCCAGCAGCCCCATCGCGGGAGGTAGATCAGATACGCAGTATTTT.

This clone is a singleton in its sample. CDR3 amino acids: CASSPRGGTDTQYF. The CDR3 DNA reads TGTGCCAGCAGCCCGCGGGGGGGTACAGATACGCAGTATTTT. The chain links TRBV7-3 to TRBJ2-3; 9 bases agree with TRBD2. J was trimmed by 3 bases and V by 5 bases; bases with no gene match: 3. CDR3 size: 14 residues. In germline, CDR1 is SGHTA, CDR2 FQGTGA.

The V call is TRBV7-9, the J call TRBJ2-7; D is uncertain. Trimming pared 5 bases from V and 5 bases from J, leaving 10 bases between. This CDR3 is 12 amino acids long. The V gene's germline CDR1 is SEHNR and CDR2 FQNEAQ (reference sequence). The CDR3 spells CASSVGRNEQYF. DNA for the CDR3: TGTGCCAGCAGCGTGGGCCGTAACGAGCAGTACTTC.

This chain links TRBV5-1 with TRBJ1-4; TRBD1 agrees at 8 bases. The CDR3 runs to 14 residues. From germline, CDR1 is SGHRS and CDR2 YFSETQ. Germline trimming cut 3 bases from V and 8 bases from J; bases unmatched to any gene: 6. CDR3 in DNA: TGCGCCAGCAGCTCCCAGGGGGCGAGAGAAAAACTGTTTTTT. Its translation: CASSSQGAREKLFF.

The chain recombines TRBV6-4 with TRBJ2-7, with 11 bases identical to TRBD2. J lost 3 bases, V lost 7 bases, and 11 bases had no gene match. CDR3 length equals 16 residues. Germline V gene sequence: CDR1 MRHNA, CDR2 SNTAGT. CDR3 loop: CASNRLAGKNFYEQYV. Written as DNA, the CDR3 is TGTGCCAGCAACCGACTAGCGGGAAAAAATTTCTACGAGCAGTACGTC.

This chain links TRBV27 with TRBJ2-2, with 9 positions matching TRBD1. J was trimmed by 5 bases and V by 7 bases; bases with no gene match: 8. This CDR3 has 15 residues. The germline V gene encodes CDR1 MNHEY and CDR2 SMNVEV (reference sequence). The CDR3 here is CASTRTGGFTGELFF. The CDR3 DNA reads TGTGCCAGCACCCGTACAGGGGGCTTTACCGGGGAGCTGTTTTTT.

J is TRBJ1-1 and V is TRBV4-3; 8 bases align to TRBD1. In germline, CDR1 is LGHNA, CDR2 YSLEER. This CDR3 has 15 amino acids. The junction had 4 bases not matched to a gene; V was cut back by 3 bases and J by 1 base. CDR3 sequence: CASSQGTGENTEAFF. In nucleotides, the CDR3 is TGCGCCAGCAGCCAGGGGACAGGAGAGAACACTGAAGCTTTCTTT.

The chain has TRBV9 and TRBJ2-1, with D unresolved. Trimming took 0 bases from V and 5 from J, leaving 3 bases between them. The CDR3 spans 12 residues. In germline, CDR1 is SGDLS, CDR2 YYNGEE. CDR3 loop: CASSVVNNEQFF. The CDR3 DNA is TGTGCCAGCAGCGTAGTTAACAATGAGCAGTTCTTC.

V gene TRBV4-1 combines with J gene TRBJ2-7, with 7 bases fitting TRBD1. The V gene's germline CDR1 is MGHRA and CDR2 YSYEKL. CDR3 length: 14 residues. J gave up 5 bases and V 1 base, and 5 bases lay outside the gene matches. The CDR3 sequence is CASSQGGQFNEQYF. The CDR3 coding sequence is TGCGCCAGCAGCCAAGGGGGACAGTTTAACGAGCAGTACTTC.

Points on this clone: One end of the junction does not line up with germline, which may come from a read error. This chain connects TRBV28 to TRBJ2-7; 11 bases are shared with TRBD2. The germline V gene has CDR1 MDHEN and CDR2 SYDVKM. The CDR3 runs 12 residues. CDR3 nucleotides: TGTGCCAGCAGTTCCCCCGGGACTAGCGGTTCTTTC. Its protein product is CASSSPGTSGSF.

In this sample, this clone turned up a few times. This sequence joins TRBV7-2 and TRBJ2-1, with a possible D match to TRBD2 (6 bases). The CDR3 contains 14 residues. V was pared by 0 bases and J by 8 bases, with 11 bases between. The V gene's germline CDR1 is SGHTA and CDR2 FQGNSA. This chain's CDR3 is CASSLAGRKYEQFF. The CDR3 nucleotides read TGTGCCAGCAGCTTAGCAGGGAGGAAATATGAGCAGTTCTTC. The full variable domain, in which reference TRBV7-2 and TRBJ2-1 provide the parts outside the CDR3, is GAGVSQSPSNKVTEKGKDVELRCDPISGHTALYWYRQSLGQGLEFLIYFQGNSAPDKSGLPSDRFSAERTGGSVSTLTIQRTQQEDSAVYLCASSLAGRKYEQFFGPGTRLTVL.

This clone was observed a few times. The V and J genes are TRBV4-3 and TRBJ1-1; 7 bases line up with TRBD1. V was pared by 0 bases and J by 0 bases, with 7 bases of the junction left unmatched. The CDR3 has 17 amino acids. Looked up from germline, CDR1 is LGHNA and CDR2 is YSLEER. The CDR3: CASSQDRAGGMNTEAFF. DNA for the CDR3: TGCGCCAGCAGCCAAGATCGGGCAGGGGGAATGAACACTGAAGCTTTCTTT.

The chain couples TRBV6-5 to TRBJ1-2; D gene ambiguous. Germline V gene data show CDR1 as MNHEY and CDR2 as SVGAGI. The CDR3 consists of 15 residues. The germline V and J ends were trimmed by 0 bases and 2 bases, with 10 bases remaining between them. CDR3 in amino acids: CASSYSAVSNYGYTF. In DNA form, the CDR3 reads TGTGCCAGCAGTTACTCAGCCGTCTCAAACTATGGCTACACCTTC.